This T cell receptor (beta chain) comes out of a study of Graves' ophthalmopathy and Graves' hyperthyroidism. Findings and limits, study-wide: Clonotypes were expanded in thyroid at above 0.001 frequency, and most also appeared in blood. Ophthalmopathy and stable hyperthyroidism were discriminated by a 13-signature model, with roughly 90% sensitivity and under 84% specificity.

In its sample, this clonotype was seen many times. Its target is unknown. Unmatched junction bases numbered 3, after V lost 4 bases and J lost 5 bases. This CDR3 is built from 13 residues. Ophthalmopathy cases showed moderate-to-severe activity, scoring CAS ≥3 and NOSPECS ≥4, with duration under 3 months. It was from more than 9 ml of fresh peripheral blood that the PBMCs came. Amplification from RNA transcripts yielded the TCR beta CDR3 regions. First-round RT-PCR used HTBI primers; second-round multiplex PCR followed. Each CDR3 protein gets one entry after TCRdb re-called the multiplex PCR reads with MiXCR. The sample includes a few hundred thousand distinct CDR3 sequences, roughly a fifth of them seen just once.

The material sequenced was peripheral blood. The source of this sequence is a woman between 45 and 60 years old with Graves' ophthalmopathy. The chain joins TRBV12-3 or TRBV12-4 to TRBJ2-5, with TRBD2 matching 8 bases. The CDR3 loop is CASSYGGRETQYF. The CDR3 DNA reads TGTGCCAGCAGTTATGGCGGGAGGGAGACCCAGTACTTC.